This TCR beta chain was recorded in a study of T cells after yellow fever vaccination. Each CDR3 protein is one row after TCRdb ran MiXCR on the 5' RACE reads. Here the sample spans approximately 330,000 distinct CDR3 sequences, around 13% being singletons. The CDR3 runs 14 residues. CDR1 and CDR2 (germline): SGHAT, FQNNGV. V was clipped by 5 bases and J by 1 base, with 10 bases between them. The sample in question was CD4+ T cells sorted from PBMCs, obtained 15 days after the yellow fever booster vaccination. This receptor was identified in a man aged 18 to 29 who received the YFV17D yellow fever vaccine. The chain employs TRBV11-2 and TRBJ2-3; D not certain. The CDR3 sequence is CASSPRPGTDTQYF. CDR3 DNA: TGTGCCAGCAGCCCTAGGCCAGGCACAGATACGCAGTATTTT.